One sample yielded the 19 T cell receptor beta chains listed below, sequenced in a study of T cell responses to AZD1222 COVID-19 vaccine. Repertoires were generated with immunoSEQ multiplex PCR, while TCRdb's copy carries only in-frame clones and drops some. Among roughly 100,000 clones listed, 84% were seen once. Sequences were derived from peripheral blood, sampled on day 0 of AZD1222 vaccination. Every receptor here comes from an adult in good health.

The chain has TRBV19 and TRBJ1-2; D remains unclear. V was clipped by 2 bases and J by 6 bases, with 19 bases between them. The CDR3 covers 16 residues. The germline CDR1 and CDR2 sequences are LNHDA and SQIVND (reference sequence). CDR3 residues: CASSITATPAGDGYTF. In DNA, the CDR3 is TGTGCCAGTAGTATAACCGCGACCCCAGCGGGTGATGGCTACACCTTC.

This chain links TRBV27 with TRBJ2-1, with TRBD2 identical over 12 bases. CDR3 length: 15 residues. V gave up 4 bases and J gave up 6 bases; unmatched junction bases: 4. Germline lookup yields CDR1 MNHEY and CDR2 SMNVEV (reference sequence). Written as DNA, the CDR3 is TGTGCCAGCAGTTCCTGGACTAGCGGGACCAATGAGCAGTTCTTC. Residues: CASSSWTSGTNEQFF.

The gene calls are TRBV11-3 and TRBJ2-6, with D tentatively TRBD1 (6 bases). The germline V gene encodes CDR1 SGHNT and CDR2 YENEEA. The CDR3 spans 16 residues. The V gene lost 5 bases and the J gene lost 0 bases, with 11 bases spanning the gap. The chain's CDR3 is CASSADSHSGANVLTF. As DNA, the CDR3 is TGTGCCAGCAGCGCGGACAGCCACTCTGGGGCCAACGTCCTGACTTTC.

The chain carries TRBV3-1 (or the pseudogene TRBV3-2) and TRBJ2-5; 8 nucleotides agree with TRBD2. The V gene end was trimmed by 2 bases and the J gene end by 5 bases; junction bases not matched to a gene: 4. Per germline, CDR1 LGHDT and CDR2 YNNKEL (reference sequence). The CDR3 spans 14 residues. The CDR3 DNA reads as TGTGCCAGCAGCCAACTAGCGGGCAAGGAGACCCAGTACTTC. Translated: CASSQLAGKETQYF.

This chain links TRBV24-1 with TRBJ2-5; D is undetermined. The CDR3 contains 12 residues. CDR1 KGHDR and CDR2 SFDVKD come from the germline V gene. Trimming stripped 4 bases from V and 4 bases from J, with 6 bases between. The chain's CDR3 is CATSDPGETQYF. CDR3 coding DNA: TGTGCCACCAGTGACCCTGGAGAGACCCAGTACTTC.

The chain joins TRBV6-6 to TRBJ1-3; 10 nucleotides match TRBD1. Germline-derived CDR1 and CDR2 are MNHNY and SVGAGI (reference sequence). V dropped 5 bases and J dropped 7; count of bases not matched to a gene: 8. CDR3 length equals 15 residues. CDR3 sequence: CASSRLRTGGNTIYF. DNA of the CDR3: TGTGCCAGCAGTCGTTTACGGACAGGGGGGAACACCATATATTTT.

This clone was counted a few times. The CDR3 nucleotides read TGTGCCAGTAGCAACAGGGGTCAGGATGGCTACACCTTC. It encodes CASSNRGQDGYTF. This chain uses TRBV19 with TRBJ1-2; 7 bases are shared with TRBD1. J lost 6 bases, V lost 6 bases, and 7 bases had no gene match. The CDR3 loop spans 13 amino acids. Germline CDR1 is LNHDA and CDR2 is SQIVND (reference sequence).

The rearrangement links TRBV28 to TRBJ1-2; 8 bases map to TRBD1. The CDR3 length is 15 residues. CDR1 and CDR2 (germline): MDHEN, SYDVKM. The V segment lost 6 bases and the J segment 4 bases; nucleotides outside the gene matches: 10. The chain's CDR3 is CASRPPPGGSYGYTF. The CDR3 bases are TGTGCCAGCAGGCCACCCCCAGGGGGCAGCTATGGCTACACCTTC.

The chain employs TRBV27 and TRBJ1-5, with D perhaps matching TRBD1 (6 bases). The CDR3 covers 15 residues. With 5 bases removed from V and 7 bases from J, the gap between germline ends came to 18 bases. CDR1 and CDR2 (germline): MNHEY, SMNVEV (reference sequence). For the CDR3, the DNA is TGTGCCAGCAGTAGGTGGTCGGGGGGCGAACAGCCCCAGCATTTT. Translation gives CASSRWSGGEQPQHF.

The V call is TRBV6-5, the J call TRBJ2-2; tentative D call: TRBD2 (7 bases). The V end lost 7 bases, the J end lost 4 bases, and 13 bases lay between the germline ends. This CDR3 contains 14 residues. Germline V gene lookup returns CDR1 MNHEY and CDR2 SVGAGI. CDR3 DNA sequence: TGTGCCAGCAAGACCGGGGGGCGCACCGGGGAGCTGTTTTTT. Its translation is CASKTGGRTGELFF.

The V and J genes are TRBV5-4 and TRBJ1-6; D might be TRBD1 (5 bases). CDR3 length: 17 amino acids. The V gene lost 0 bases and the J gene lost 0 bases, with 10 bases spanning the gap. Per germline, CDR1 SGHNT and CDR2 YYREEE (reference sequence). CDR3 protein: CASSLDPGSSYNSPLHF. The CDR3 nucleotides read TGTGCCAGCAGCTTGGACCCAGGGAGCTCCTATAATTCACCCCTCCACTTT.

The CDR3 nucleotides read TGTGCCAGCAGTCGGACAGGGAGGAACAATGAGCAGTTCTTC. Protein sequence: CASSRTGRNNEQFF. The chain couples TRBV11-2 to TRBJ2-1; 8 bases are shared with TRBD1. This CDR3 is built from 14 residues. From germline, CDR1 is SGHAT and CDR2 FQNNGV. V trimming: 6 bases; J trimming: 5 bases; junction bases outside the gene matches: 6.

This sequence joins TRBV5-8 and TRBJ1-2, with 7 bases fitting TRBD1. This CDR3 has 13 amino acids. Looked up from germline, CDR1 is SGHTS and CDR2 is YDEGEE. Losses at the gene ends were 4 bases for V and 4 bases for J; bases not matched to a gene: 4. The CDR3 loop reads CASSPTGIYGYTF. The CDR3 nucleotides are TGTGCCAGCAGCCCGACAGGGATCTATGGCTACACCTTC.

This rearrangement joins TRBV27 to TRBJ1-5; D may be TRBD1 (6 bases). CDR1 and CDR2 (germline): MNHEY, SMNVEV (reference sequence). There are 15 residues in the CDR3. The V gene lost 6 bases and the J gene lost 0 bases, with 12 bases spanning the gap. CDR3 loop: CASRPGHSSNQPQHF. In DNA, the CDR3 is TGTGCCAGCAGACCGGGACACTCTAGCAATCAGCCCCAGCATTTT.

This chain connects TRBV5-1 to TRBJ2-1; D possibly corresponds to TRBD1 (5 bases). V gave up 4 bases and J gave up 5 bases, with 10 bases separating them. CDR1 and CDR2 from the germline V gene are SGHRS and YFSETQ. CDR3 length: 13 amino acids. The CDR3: CASSGGQDNEQFF. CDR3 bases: TGCGCCAGCAGCGGCGGACAAGACAATGAGCAGTTCTTC.

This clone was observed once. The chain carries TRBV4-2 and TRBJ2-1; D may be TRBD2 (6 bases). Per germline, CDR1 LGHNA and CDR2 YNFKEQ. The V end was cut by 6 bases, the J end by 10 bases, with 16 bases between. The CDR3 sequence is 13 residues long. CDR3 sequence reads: CASRKSAGNEQFF. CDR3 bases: TGTGCCAGCAGAAAGTCCGCGGGGAACGAGCAGTTCTTC.

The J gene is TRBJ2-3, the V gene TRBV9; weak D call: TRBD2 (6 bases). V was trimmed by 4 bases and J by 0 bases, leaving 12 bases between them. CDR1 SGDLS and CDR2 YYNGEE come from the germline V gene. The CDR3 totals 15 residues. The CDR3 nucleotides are TGTGCCAGCAGCACAGCTGGGGGGAGCACAGATACGCAGTATTTT. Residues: CASSTAGGSTDTQYF. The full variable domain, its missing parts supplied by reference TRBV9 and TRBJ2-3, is DSGVTQTPKHLITATGQRVTLRCSPRSGDLSVYWYQQSLDQGLQFLIQYYNGEERAKGNILERFSAQQFPDLHSELNLSSLELGDSALYFCASSTAGGSTDTQYFGPGTRLTVL.

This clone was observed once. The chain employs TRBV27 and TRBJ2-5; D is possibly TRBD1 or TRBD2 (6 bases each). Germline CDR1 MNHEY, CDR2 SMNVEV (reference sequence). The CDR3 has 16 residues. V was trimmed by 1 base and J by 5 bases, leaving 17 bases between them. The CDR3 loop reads CASSLYRGVGGETQYF. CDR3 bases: TGTGCCAGCAGTTTATATCGGGGTGTGGGGGGCGAGACCCAGTACTTC.

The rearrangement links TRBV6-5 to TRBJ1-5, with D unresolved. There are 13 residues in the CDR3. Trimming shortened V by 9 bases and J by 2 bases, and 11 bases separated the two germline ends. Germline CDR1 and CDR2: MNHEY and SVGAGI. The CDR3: CASAREGNQPQHF. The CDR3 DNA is TGTGCCAGTGCAAGGGAGGGCAATCAGCCCCAGCATTTT.